The rows below give T cell receptor beta chains drawn from one sample of a study of OX40 agonist ivuxolimab in advanced cancers. This table comes from immunoSEQ multiplex PCR, and its TCRdb copy is limited to in-frame clones, with some not included. The data hold more than 60,000 clones, with 90% to 95% observed a single time. Here the sequenced sample was CD4+ or CD8+ T cells sorted from blood, taken in a trial of the OX40 agonist ivuxolimab. All receptors come from an adult with an advanced solid tumor such as melanoma, head and neck, liver or kidney cancer. Each CDR3 is given with its conserved first and last residue. Each record gives: D gene, V gene, J gene, CDR3 DNA, CDR3 protein. D genes are given only for firm matches.

d_call: TRBD1
v_call: TRBV28
j_call: TRBJ2-7
cdr3_nt: TGTGCCAGCGGATCCTTCCGACAGGGGCCAACGGGGGAGCAGTACTTC
cdr3_aa: CASGSFRQGPTGEQYF

d_call: -
v_call: TRBV7-8
j_call: TRBJ2-2
cdr3_nt: TGTGCCAGCAGCTTTCGGGGGCCGAACACCGGGGAGCTGTTTTTT
cdr3_aa: CASSFRGPNTGELFF

d_call: TRBD2
v_call: TRBV7-7
j_call: TRBJ2-5
cdr3_nt: TGTGCTAGCAGCTGGGGGACTAGCGGACAAGAGACCCAGTACTTC
cdr3_aa: CASSWGTSGQETQYF

d_call: TRBD1
v_call: TRBV27
j_call: TRBJ1-1
cdr3_nt: TGTGCCAGCAGTCCGCAGGGGGTACACACTGAAGCTTTCTTT
cdr3_aa: CASSPQGVHTEAFF

d_call: -
v_call: TRBV9
j_call: TRBJ2-3
cdr3_nt: TGTGCCAGCAGCGTAGGGCGGTCTAGCACAGATACGCAGTATTTT
cdr3_aa: CASSVGRSSTDTQYF

d_call: -
v_call: TRBV5-5
j_call: TRBJ2-7
cdr3_nt: TGTGCCAGCAGATCCACGACAGAGATCGACTACGAGCAGTACTTC
cdr3_aa: CASRSTTEIDYEQYF

d_call: TRBD2
v_call: TRBV28
j_call: TRBJ2-1
cdr3_nt: TGTGCCAGCAGTTTATACCGGGGAGGGCCGGGCAATGAGCAGTTCTTC
cdr3_aa: CASSLYRGGPGNEQFF

d_call: -
v_call: TRBV5-1
j_call: TRBJ2-7
cdr3_nt: TGCGCCAGCAGCGGAGGGGTCTACGAGCAGTACTTC
cdr3_aa: CASSGGVYEQYF

d_call: -
v_call: TRBV4-1
j_call: TRBJ2-2
cdr3_nt: TGCGCCAGCAGCCTGAGGCCTAACTTGAACACCGGGGAGCTGTTTTTT
cdr3_aa: CASSLRPNLNTGELFF

d_call: -
v_call: TRBV9
j_call: TRBJ2-7
cdr3_nt: TGTGCCAGCAGCGTAGATACCGGAGGGGGAGACGAGCAGTACTTC
cdr3_aa: CASSVDTGGGDEQYF

d_call: TRBD2
v_call: TRBV4-1
j_call: TRBJ2-1
cdr3_nt: TGCGCCAGCAGCCAATTTAGCGGGACCATCAATGAGCAGTTCTTC
cdr3_aa: CASSQFSGTINEQFF

d_call: TRBD1
v_call: TRBV11-2
j_call: TRBJ2-3
cdr3_nt: TGTGCCAGCAGCTTGACAGGGGTTCCAGATACGCAGTATTTT
cdr3_aa: CASSLTGVPDTQYF

d_call: TRBD1
v_call: TRBV7-2
j_call: TRBJ1-4
cdr3_nt: TGTGCCAGCAGCCCGGTCTGGGACAGGGAGAAGACTAATGAAAAACTGTTTTTT
cdr3_aa: CASSPVWDREKTNEKLFF

d_call: -
v_call: TRBV27
j_call: TRBJ2-1
cdr3_nt: TGTGCCAGCAGTTTTTCCTCATCCTACATTGAGCAGTTCTTC
cdr3_aa: CASSFSSSYIEQFF